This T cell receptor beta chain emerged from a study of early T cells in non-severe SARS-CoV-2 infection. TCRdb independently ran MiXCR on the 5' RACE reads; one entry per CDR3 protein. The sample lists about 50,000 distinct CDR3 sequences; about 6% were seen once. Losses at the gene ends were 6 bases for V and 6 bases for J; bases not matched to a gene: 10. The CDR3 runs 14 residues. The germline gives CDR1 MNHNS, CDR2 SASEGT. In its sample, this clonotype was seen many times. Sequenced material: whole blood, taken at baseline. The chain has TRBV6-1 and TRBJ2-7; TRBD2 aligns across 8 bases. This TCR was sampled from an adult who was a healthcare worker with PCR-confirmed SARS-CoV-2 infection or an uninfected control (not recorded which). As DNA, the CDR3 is TGTGCCAGCAGGTCGGAACAGGGACTAGGCGAGCAGTACTTC. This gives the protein CASRSEQGLGEQYF.